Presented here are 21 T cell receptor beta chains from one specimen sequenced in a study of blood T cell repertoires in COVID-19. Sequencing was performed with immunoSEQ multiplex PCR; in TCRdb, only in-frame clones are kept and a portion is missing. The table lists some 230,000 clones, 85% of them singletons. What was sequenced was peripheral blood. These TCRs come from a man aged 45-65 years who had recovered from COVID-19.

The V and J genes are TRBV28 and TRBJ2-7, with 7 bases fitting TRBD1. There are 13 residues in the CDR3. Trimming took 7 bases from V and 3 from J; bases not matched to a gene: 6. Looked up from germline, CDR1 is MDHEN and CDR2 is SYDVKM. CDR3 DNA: TGTGCCAGCACGGAGACAGGGCACTACGAGCAGTACTTC. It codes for CASTETGHYEQYF.

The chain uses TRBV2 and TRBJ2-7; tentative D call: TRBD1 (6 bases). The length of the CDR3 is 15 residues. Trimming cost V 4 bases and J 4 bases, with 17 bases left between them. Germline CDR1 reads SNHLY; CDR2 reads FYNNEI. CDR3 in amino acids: CASSVVDLQGYEQYF. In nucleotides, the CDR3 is TGTGCCAGCAGTGTGGTGGACCTACAGGGTTACGAGCAGTACTTC. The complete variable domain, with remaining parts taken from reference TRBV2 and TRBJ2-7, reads EPEVTQTPSHQVTQMGQEVILRCVPISNHLYFYWYRQILGQKVEFLVSFYNNEISEKSEIFDDQFSVERPDGSNFTLKIRSTKLEDSAMYFCASSVVDLQGYEQYFGPGTRLTVT.

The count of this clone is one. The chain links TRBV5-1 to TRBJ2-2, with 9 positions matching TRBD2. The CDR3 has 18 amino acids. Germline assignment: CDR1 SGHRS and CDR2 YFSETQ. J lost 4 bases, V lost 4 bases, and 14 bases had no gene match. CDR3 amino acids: CASSRKTSGPGGTGELFF. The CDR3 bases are TGCGCCAGCAGCCGTAAGACTAGCGGACCCGGGGGCACCGGGGAGCTGTTTTTT.

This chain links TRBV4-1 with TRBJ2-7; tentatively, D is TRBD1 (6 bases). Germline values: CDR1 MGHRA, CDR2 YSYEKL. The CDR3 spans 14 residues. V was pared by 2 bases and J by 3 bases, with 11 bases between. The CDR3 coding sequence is TGCGCCAGCAGCCAACTACTACAGGGCTACGAGCAGTACTTC. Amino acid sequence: CASSQLLQGYEQYF.

The CDR3, as DNA: TGTGCCAGCTCACCACTCCGTTACAATGAGCAGTTCTTC. Its protein is CASSPLRYNEQFF. The chain couples TRBV18 to TRBJ2-1; D remains ambiguous. The CDR3 has 13 amino acids. The V gene lost 1 base and the J gene lost 4 bases, with 5 bases spanning the gap. CDR1 and CDR2 (germline): KGHSH, LQKENI.

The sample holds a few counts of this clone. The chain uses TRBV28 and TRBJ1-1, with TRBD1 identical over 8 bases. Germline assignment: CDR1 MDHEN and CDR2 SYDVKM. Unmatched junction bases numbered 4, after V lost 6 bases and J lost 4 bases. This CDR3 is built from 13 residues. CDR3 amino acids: CASRQGGSTEAFF. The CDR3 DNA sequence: TGTGCCAGCAGACAGGGGGGTTCCACTGAAGCTTTCTTT.

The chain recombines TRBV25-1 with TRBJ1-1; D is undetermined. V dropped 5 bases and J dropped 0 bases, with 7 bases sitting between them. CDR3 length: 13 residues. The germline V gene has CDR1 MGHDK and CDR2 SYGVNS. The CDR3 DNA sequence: TGTGCCAGCAGTCGGGGATTGAACACTGAAGCTTTCTTT. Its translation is CASSRGLNTEAFF.

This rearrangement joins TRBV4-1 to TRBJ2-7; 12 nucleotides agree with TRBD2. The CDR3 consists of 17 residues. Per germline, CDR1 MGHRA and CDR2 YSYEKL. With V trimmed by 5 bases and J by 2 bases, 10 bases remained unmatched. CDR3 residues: CASSSRLAGESPYEQYF. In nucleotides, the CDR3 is TGCGCCAGCAGCTCCCGACTAGCGGGAGAATCCCCCTACGAGCAGTACTTC.

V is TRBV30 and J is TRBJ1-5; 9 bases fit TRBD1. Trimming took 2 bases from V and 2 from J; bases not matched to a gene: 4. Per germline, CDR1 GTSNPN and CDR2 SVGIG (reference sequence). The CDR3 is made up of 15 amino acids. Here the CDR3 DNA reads TGTGCCTGGAGTTCGGACAGGGGCGGCAATCAGCCCCAGCATTTT. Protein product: CAWSSDRGGNQPQHF.

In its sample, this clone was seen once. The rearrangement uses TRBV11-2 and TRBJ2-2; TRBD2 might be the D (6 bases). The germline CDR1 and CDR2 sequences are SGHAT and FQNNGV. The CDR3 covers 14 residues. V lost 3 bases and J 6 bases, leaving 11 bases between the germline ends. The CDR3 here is CASSLMGGAGELFF. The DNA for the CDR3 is TGTGCCAGCAGCTTGATGGGGGGTGCCGGGGAGCTGTTTTTT.

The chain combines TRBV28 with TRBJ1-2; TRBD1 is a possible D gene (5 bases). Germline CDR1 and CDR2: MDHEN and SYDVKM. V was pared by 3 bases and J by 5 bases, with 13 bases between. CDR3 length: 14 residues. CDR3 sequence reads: CASSFGIRGYGYTF. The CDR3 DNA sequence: TGTGCCAGCAGTTTTGGGATAAGGGGATATGGCTACACCTTC.

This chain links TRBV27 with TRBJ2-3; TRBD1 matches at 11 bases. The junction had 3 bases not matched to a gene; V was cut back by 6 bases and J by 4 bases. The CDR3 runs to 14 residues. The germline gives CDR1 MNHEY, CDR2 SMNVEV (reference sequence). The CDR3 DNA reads TGTGCCAGCAGAGGACAGGGGGCCGCAGATACGCAGTATTTT. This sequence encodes CASRGQGAADTQYF.

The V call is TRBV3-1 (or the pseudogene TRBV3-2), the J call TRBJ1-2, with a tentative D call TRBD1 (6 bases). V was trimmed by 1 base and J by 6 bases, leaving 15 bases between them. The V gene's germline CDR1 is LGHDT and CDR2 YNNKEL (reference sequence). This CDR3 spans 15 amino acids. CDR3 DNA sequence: TGTGCCAGCAGCCAAGGGGTAGGGGGTTACCATGGCTACACCTTC. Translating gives CASSQGVGGYHGYTF.

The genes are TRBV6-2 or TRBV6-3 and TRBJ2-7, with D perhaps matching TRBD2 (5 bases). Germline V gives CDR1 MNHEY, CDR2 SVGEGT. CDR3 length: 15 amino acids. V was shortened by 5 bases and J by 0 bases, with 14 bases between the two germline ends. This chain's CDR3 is CASSNPGLPSYEQYF. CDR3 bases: TGTGCCAGCAGTAACCCCGGACTCCCCTCCTACGAGCAGTACTTC.

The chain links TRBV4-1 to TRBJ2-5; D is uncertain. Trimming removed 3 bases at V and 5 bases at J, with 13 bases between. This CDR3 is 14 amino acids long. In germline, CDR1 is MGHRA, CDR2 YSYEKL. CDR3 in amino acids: CASSQVSTEETQYF. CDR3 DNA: TGCGCCAGCAGCCAGGTATCCACGGAGGAGACCCAGTACTTC.

The DNA of the CDR3 is TGTGCCAGCAGCTTAGGTTTAGATCAGCCCCAGCATTTT. As protein: CASSLGLDQPQHF. The chain links TRBV11-2 to TRBJ1-5; D is ambiguous. V lost 1 base to trimming and J lost 5 bases, with 6 bases between them. The CDR3 consists of 13 residues. Germline V gives CDR1 SGHAT, CDR2 FQNNGV.

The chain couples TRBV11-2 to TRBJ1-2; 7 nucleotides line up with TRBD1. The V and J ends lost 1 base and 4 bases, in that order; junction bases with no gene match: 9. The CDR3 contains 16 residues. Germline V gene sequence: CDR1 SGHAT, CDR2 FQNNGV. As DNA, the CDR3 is TGTGCCAGCAGCTTAGTCACCGCCGGGACAGCCTATGGCTACACCTTC. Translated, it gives CASSLVTAGTAYGYTF.

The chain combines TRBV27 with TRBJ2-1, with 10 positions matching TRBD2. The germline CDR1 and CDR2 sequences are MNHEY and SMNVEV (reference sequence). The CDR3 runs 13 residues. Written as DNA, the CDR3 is TGTGCGAGCGGTACTAGCGGGAAAGATGAGCAGTTCTTC. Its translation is CASGTSGKDEQFF.

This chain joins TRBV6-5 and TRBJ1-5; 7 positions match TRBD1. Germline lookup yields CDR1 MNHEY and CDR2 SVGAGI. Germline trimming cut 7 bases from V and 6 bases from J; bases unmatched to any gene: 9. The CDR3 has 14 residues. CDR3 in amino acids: CASMRGGKIQPQHF. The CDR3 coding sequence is TGTGCCAGCATGAGAGGGGGCAAGATTCAGCCCCAGCATTTT.

CDR3 loop: CASSQYTNSPLHF. The CDR3 region has the DNA TGTGCCAGCAGCCAGTACACCAATTCACCCCTCCACTTT. The chain is built from TRBV4-2 and TRBJ1-6; D is undetermined. CDR1 is LGHNA, CDR2 YNFKEQ, per germline. The CDR3 extends over 13 amino acids. Between the trimmed V and J ends, which lost 3 bases and 7 bases, there was a span of 7 bases.

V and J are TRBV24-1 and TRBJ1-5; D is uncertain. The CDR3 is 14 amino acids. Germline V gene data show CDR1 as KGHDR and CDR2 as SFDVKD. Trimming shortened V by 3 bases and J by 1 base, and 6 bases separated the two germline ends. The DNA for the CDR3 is TGTGCCACCAGTGATATTATAAGCAATCAGCCCCAGCATTTT. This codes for CATSDIISNQPQHF.